This T cell receptor beta chain emerged from a study of T-cell reconstitution after alpha-beta-depleted transplantation in children. Study findings and constraints: At day 60, the high TCRbeta diversity found in some patients originated from recipient T cells and thymic progenitors that had survived. T-cell numbers and diversity one year post-transplant derived largely from freshly generated T cells. About two months after transplant, alpha-beta T cells reportedly came from several hundred expanded graft clones.

The library targeted TCRbeta and was prepared with unique molecular identifiers. TCRdb re-analysed the PCR reads in MiXCR, keeping a single row per CDR3 protein. The table has under 300,000 distinct CDR3 sequences, 11% seen once. This clonotype showed up many times. Its antigen remains unidentified. The junction had 8 bases not matched to a gene; V was cut back by 1 base and J by 0 bases. Germline CDR1 is LGHNT and CDR2 is FRNRAP. The CDR3 runs to 18 residues. This sequence was found in a male patient between 2 and 9 years old who had a stem cell transplant for chronic granulomatous disease, so the T cells may come from the graft donor. The rearrangement joins TRBV12-5 to TRBJ2-2; 7 bases are shared with TRBD1. The sequenced sample was peripheral blood, obtained 180 days after TCRalphabeta/CD19-depleted stem cell transplant. The CDR3 DNA follows: TGTGCTAGTGGTTTGGCACACAGGGGCTTCACGAACACCGGGGAGCTGTTTTTT. It is translated as CASGLAHRGFTNTGELFF. Full variable domain (outside the CDR3, taken from reference TRBV12-5 and TRBJ2-2): DARVTQTPRHKVTEMGQEVTMRCQPILGHNTVFWYRQTMMQGLELLAYFRNRAPLDDSGMPKDRFSAEMPDATLATLKIQPSEPRDSAVYFCASGLAHRGFTNTGELFFGEGSRLTVL.